This record concerns one T cell receptor beta chain sequence. The data derive from a study of blood T cell repertoires in COVID-19. Study-level background: There were acute and convalescent COVID-19 samples, and they came from the United States, Italy and Spain.

Libraries were prepared by immunoSEQ multiplex PCR; TCRdb keeps only in-frame clonotypes and omits some of them. The table has approximately 330,000 clones, about nine tenths seen once; the top ten hold just over 9.5%. Sequencing input: peripheral blood. The sequence was collected from a man aged 30-40 years with COVID-19, enrolled during active disease.

DNA of the CDR3: TGTGCCAGCAGCTTCAGGCTGTCAGGGGGCTTGGCAAATCAGCCCCAGCATTTT. It translates to CASSFRLSGGLANQPQHF. This chain connects TRBV7-2 to TRBJ1-5, with 8 bases matching TRBD1. The length of the CDR3 is 18 residues. After removal of 3 bases from V and 4 bases from J, the junction contained 14 bases not matched to a gene. Germline CDR1 and CDR2: SGHTA and FQGNSA.